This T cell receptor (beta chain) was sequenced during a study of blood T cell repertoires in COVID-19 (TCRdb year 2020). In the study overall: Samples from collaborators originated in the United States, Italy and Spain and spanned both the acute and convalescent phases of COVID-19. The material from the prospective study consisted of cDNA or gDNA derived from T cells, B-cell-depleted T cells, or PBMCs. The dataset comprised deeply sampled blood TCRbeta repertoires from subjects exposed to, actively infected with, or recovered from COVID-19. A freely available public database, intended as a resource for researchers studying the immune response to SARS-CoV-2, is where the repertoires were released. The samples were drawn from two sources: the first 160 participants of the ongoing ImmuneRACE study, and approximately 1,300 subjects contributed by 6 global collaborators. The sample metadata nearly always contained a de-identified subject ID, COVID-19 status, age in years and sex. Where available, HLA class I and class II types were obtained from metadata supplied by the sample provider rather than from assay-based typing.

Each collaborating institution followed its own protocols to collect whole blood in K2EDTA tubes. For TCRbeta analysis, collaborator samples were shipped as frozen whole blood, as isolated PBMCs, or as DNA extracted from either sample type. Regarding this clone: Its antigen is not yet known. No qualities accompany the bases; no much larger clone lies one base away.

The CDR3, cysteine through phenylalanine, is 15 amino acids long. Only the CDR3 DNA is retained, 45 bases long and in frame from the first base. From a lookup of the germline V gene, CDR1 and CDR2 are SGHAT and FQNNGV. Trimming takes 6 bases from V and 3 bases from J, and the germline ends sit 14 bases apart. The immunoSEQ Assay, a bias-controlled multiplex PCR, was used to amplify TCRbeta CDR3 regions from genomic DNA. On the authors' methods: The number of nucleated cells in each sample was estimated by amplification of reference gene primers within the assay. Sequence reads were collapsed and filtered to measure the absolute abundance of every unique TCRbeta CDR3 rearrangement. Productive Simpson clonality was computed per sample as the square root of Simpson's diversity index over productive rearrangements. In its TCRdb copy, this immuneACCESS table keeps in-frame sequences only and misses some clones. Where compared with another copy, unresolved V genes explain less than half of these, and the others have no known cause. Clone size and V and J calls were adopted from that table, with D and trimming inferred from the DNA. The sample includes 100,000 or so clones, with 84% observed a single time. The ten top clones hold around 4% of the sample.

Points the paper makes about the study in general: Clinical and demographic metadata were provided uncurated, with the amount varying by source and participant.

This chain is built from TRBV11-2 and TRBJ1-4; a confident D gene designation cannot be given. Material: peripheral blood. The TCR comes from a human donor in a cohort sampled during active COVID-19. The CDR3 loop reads CASSRTDSANEKLFF. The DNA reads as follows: TGTGCCAGCAGTAGGACTGATAGTGCTAATGAAAAACTGTTTTTT.